Presented here are 2 T cell receptor beta chains from one specimen sequenced in a study of post-analysis software for immune sequencing data. Whole-study results and caveats: TRBV5-6, TRBV5-1 and TRBV20-1 were among roughly five TRBV segments more frequent in patients than controls.

Built from TCR beta cDNA, the libraries had unique molecular identifiers in them. A single record per CDR3 protein comes from TCRdb applying MiXCR to the PCR reads. The sample has hundreds of thousands of distinct CDR3 sequences, approximately 30% seen once. Antigen specificity for these receptors is unknown. The sequenced sample consisted of blood. The receptors were sampled from a girl aged 10-17 years with multiple sclerosis.

This clonotype was detected once. This may stem from a read error, because a much larger clone lies one nucleotide away. V and J are TRBV29-1 and TRBJ2-5; TRBD1 matches at 9 bases. The J call may not be correct, given that the DNA end is closer to TRBJ2-7. The CDR3 totals 12 residues. Germline V lookup: CDR1 SQVTM, CDR2 ANQGSEA. CDR3 residues: CSVKTGGYEQYF. CDR3 DNA sequence: TGCAGCGTCAAGACAGGGGGGTACGAGCAGTACTTC.

The V gene is TRBV29-1, the J gene TRBJ2-1; D could derive from TRBD1 or TRBD2 (5 bases each). The germline V gene has CDR1 SQVTM and CDR2 ANQGSEA. This CDR3 is 16 amino acids long. Trimming stripped 5 bases from V and 11 bases from J, with 28 bases between. Here the CDR3 reads CSVLRDLRSSAEKQFF. CDR3 bases: TGCAGCGTTCTCAGGGACCTCCGGTCCTCTGCCGAAAAGCAGTTCTTC.